These T cell receptor beta chains were read from a single sample in a study of blood T cell repertoires in COVID-19. TCRdb's table, derived via immunoSEQ multiplex PCR, lists solely in-frame clones and lacks some. The table includes approximately 270,000 clones, about 86% detected once. The sequencing input was peripheral blood. All receptors come from a man at least 80 years old with acute or convalescent COVID-19. Each CDR3 is given with its conserved first and last residue.

V: TRBV19; CDR3: CASSPDRGNQPQHF
V: TRBV5-1; CDR3: CASSLGQGANNYGYTF
V: TRBV7-9; CDR3: CASFWGRQSQNTEAFF
V: TRBV29-1; CDR3: CSVGSPDTQYF
V: TRBV11-1; CDR3: CASSPRRVHEQYF
V: TRBV7-6; CDR3: CASSLGGDWSKREQYF
V: TRBV2; CDR3: CASLPSGQGNSPLHF
V: TRBV3-1/TRBV3-2; CDR3: CASSHPKGDIWSPNEKLFF
V: TRBV29-1; CDR3: CSVAGLANVLTF
V: TRBV24-1; CDR3: CATTGATEAFF
V: TRBV30; CDR3: CAWSGNSLGTGELFF
V: TRBV9; CDR3: CASSVGGDRETQYF
V: TRBV5-1; CDR3: CASSLGQGGAFF
V: TRBV5-1; CDR3: CASSKGTDYGYTF
V: TRBV24-1; CDR3: CATSGRDRVSGANVLTF
V: TRBV3-1/TRBV3-2; CDR3: CASSQGAGQGRQPQHF
V: TRBV5-4; CDR3: CASTPRGDTEAFF
V: TRBV6-6; CDR3: CASGQGSTKNIQYF
V: TRBV11-2; CDR3: CASSLVGITAYEQYF
V: TRBV28; CDR3: CASRRGQVSYNSPLHF
V: TRBV19; CDR3: CASSIDGTASSGPQHF
V: TRBV5-6; CDR3: CASTRGGGEQPQHF
V: TRBV4-2; CDR3: CASSQDRGSSYGYTF
V: TRBV6-5; CDR3: CASSWDGQGFNSPLHF
V: TRBV7-8; CDR3: CASRSISGREPDTQYF
V: TRBV19; CDR3: CAGGFNQPQHF
V: TRBV28; CDR3: CASSTQEGARETQYF
V: TRBV3-1/TRBV3-2; CDR3: CASSQHGKREGGDIQYF
V: TRBV9; CDR3: CASSVFMEGGTEAFF
V: TRBV18; CDR3: CASSSLPGTGNSGYGYTF
V: TRBV7-9; CDR3: CASSGTGVRTYEQYF
V: TRBV5-5; CDR3: CASSLAWLESSPLHF
V: TRBV6-4; CDR3: CASSSLAGGLTDTQYF
V: TRBV10-3; CDR3: CAISEVRGRTEAFF
V: TRBV7-3; CDR3: CASSLIGQEATQYF
V: TRBV5-1; CDR3: CASSLTGLAGGPSYEQYF
V: TRBV10-3; CDR3: CAISERPREGLGYTF
V: TRBV11-2; CDR3: CASSSLVVQGRSGRETQYF
V: TRBV28; CDR3: CASSPEGQGRYEQYF
V: TRBV7-2; CDR3: CASSLGGSGRNMGNEQFF
V: TRBV5-6; CDR3: CASSLAAPRGFNYGYTF
V: TRBV30; CDR3: CAWSEQGETEAFF
V: TRBV18; CDR3: CASSPRTVNSPLHF
V: TRBV5-1; CDR3: CASSLDPNQAGYTF
V: TRBV12-3/TRBV12-4; CDR3: CASSLIRDEQYF
V: TRBV3-1/TRBV3-2; CDR3: CASSLGTDNQPQHF
V: TRBV10-2; CDR3: CASSESWVALRDSMLSTDTQYF
V: TRBV30; CDR3: CAWSGRGANVLTF
V: TRBV30; CDR3: CAWSRRFTGELFF
V: TRBV6-1; CDR3: CASSQAGGPQYF
V: TRBV6-6; CDR3: CASSYSGGNQPQHF
V: TRBV3-1/TRBV3-2; CDR3: CASSQAVGSQPQHF
V: TRBV28; CDR3: CASSLSGLASTDTQYF
V: TRBV18; CDR3: CASSPPQGGKDEQFF
V: TRBV6-5; CDR3: CAGKTGDSGNTIYF
V: TRBV19; CDR3: CASSTQGRKMNTEAFF
V: TRBV6-5; CDR3: CASSYPSGALHF
V: TRBV18; CDR3: CASSRDRAGNTIYF
V: TRBV3-1/TRBV3-2; CDR3: CASSQGGVGYGYTF
V: TRBV5-6; CDR3: CASSSTAGTGGETQYF